This T cell receptor (beta chain) is from a study of T cell clonality in common variable immunodeficiency. Study conclusions and caveats: Reportedly, TCR beta sequences from common variable immunodeficiency showed fewer deletions and N-nucleotide insertions.

V was pared by 6 bases and J by 4 bases, with 11 bases of the junction left unmatched. CDR3 size: 15 residues. Germline values: CDR1 LNHDA, CDR2 SQIVND (reference sequence). This clone has more than one count but fewer than ten. Its specificity is unknown. The read ends 3 residues early relative to the CDR3; the germline J gene fills the gap. Generated by immunoSEQ multiplex PCR, the TCRdb table keeps only in-frame clones and is missing some. The repertoire consists of about 15,000 clones, none detected only once. Blood came from CVID subjects not ill and not taking immunomodulatory or immunosuppressive medication.

Specimen: peripheral blood mononuclear cells. The sequence derives from a human donor with common variable immunodeficiency. The chain employs TRBV19 and TRBJ2-7; TRBD1 matches 8 bases. The CDR3 DNA, read in part, is TGTGCCAGTAGCCTAGGGGGGACAGGTTCGTACGAG. Translation gives CASSLGGTGSYE. In full, the CDR3 is CASSLGGTGSYEQYF.